The source of this T cell receptor (beta chain) is a study of cytomegalovirus exposure and HLA in healthy donors. There are 15 residues in the CDR3. CDR1 KGHSH and CDR2 LQKENI come from the germline V gene. With 3 bases removed from V and 4 bases from J, the gap between germline ends came to 15 bases. PCR involved 60 Vbeta and 13 Jbeta primers. The table came from immunoSEQ multiplex PCR; TCRdb's copy has only in-frame clones and leaves some out. This table has under 200,000 clones, 75% to 85% appearing once. The chain recombines TRBV18 with TRBJ1-2, with D possibly matching TRBD1 (5 bases). The receptor comes from a man between 50 and 59 years old in good health and CMV-seropositive. Specimen: PBMCs. The CDR3 region has the DNA TGTGCCAGCTCACCCTCGGACACGGTTGGCTATGGCTACACCTTC. This sequence encodes CASSPSDTVGYGYTF. Full variable domain (outside the CDR3, taken from reference TRBV18 and TRBJ1-2): NAGVMQNPRHLVRRRGQEARLRCSPMKGHSHVYWYRQLPEEGLKFMVYLQKENIIDESGMPKERFSAEFPKEGPSILRIQQVVRGDSAAYFCASSPSDTVGYGYTFGSGTRLTVV.